This T cell receptor beta chain was identified during a study of blood T cell repertoires in COVID-19. Assay: immunoSEQ multiplex PCR; the TCRdb copy retains only in-frame clones and omits some. The sample has around 120,000 clones, under 85% seen once. This clone was recorded once. The sequence was collected from a man aged 40-49 years with active or convalescent COVID-19. The sequencing input was peripheral blood.

CDR3 nucleotide sequence: TGCGCCAGCAGTATGAGGGGCTTAGCGGAGGTTTTGGTAGAGACCCAGTACTTC. This translates into CASSMRGLAEVLVETQYF. The chain couples TRBV5-1 to TRBJ2-5; tentative D call: TRBD2 (6 bases). The germline gives CDR1 SGHRS, CDR2 YFSETQ. V was trimmed by 5 bases and J by 4 bases, leaving 27 bases between them. CDR3 length: 18 amino acids. The variable domain in full, completed from reference TRBV5-1 and TRBJ2-5, reads KAGVTQTPRYLIKTRGQQVTLSCSPISGHRSVSWYQQTPGQGLQFLFEYFSETQRNKGNFPGRFSGRQFSNSRSEMNVSTLELGDSALYLCASSMRGLAEVLVETQYFGPGTRLLVL.